This T cell receptor (beta chain) is drawn from a study of shared clonotypes between healthy human individuals. Naive CD8 cells comprised CD45RO-negative, CCR7-positively selected cells, excluding terminally differentiated effector memory CD45RA+ cells. Produced via immunoSEQ multiplex PCR; TCRdb's table is partial and in-frame only. The sample shows approximately 1.9 million clones, approximately 92% of them seen only once. Regarding this clone: Distinct nucleotide sequences in the sample also encode this CDR3.

This receptor was identified in a man aged 18 to 29 in good health. Some clones in this sample may be carry-over from other donors' samples. The sample consisted of naive CD8+ T cells from PBMCs.

The CDR3 DNA reads TGTGCCAGCAGTTTTTACAGGGGCAATCAGCCCCAGCATTTT. Protein sequence: CASSFYRGNQPQHF. The gene calls are TRBV27 and TRBJ1-5; maybe TRBD1 (6 bases). V was trimmed by 3 bases and J by 2 bases, leaving 8 bases between them. The germline V gene encodes CDR1 MNHEY and CDR2 SMNVEV (reference sequence). The CDR3 loop spans 14 amino acids.